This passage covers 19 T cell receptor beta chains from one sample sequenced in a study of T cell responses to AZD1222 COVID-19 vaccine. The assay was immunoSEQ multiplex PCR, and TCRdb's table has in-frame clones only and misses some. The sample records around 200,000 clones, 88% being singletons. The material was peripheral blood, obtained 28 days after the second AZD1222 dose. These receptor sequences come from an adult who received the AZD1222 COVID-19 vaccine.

CDR3 nucleotides: TGTGCCAGCAGCTCGGGACTAGCGGGAGGGGGGTTCGGATTGGAGCAGTACTTC. Residues: CASSSGLAGGGFGLEQYF. This rearrangement joins TRBV5-4 to TRBJ2-7; the match to TRBD2 covers 16 bases. The CDR3 totals 18 residues. Germline-derived CDR1 and CDR2 are SGHNT and YYREEE (reference sequence). V dropped 3 bases and J dropped 7; count of bases not matched to a gene: 13. Complete variable domain (other parts from reference TRBV5-4 and TRBJ2-7): ETGVTQSPTHLIKTRGQQVTLRCSSQSGHNTVSWYQQALGQGPQFIFQYYREEENGRGNFPPRFSGLQFPNYSSELNVNALELDDSALYLCASSSGLAGGGFGLEQYFGPGTRLTVT.

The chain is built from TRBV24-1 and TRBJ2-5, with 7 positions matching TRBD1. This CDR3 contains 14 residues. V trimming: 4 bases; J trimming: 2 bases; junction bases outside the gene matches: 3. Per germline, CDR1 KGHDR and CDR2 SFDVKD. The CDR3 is CATSEGTAQETQYF. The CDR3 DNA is TGTGCCACCAGTGAAGGGACAGCACAAGAGACCCAGTACTTC.

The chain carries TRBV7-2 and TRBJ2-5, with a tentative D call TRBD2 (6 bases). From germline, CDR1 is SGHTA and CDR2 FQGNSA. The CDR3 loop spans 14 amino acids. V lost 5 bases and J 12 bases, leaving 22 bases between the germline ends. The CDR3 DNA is TGTGCCAGCAGCCCTCGCCCAGCGGGTGGGCGGAAGTACTTC. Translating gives CASSPRPAGGRKYF.

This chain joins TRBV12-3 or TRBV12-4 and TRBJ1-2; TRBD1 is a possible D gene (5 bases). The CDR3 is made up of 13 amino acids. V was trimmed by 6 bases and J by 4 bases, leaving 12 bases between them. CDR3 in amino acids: CASRPRESYGYTF. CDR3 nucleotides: TGTGCCAGCAGGCCCAGGGAGTCCTATGGCTACACCTTC.

CDR3 sequence reads: CASRPRDNYEQYF. The CDR3 nucleotides are TGTGCCAGCAGGCCGAGGGACAACTACGAGCAGTACTTC. This sequence joins TRBV28 and TRBJ2-7; D may be TRBD1 (6 bases). Germline CDR1 and CDR2: MDHEN and SYDVKM. This CDR3 is 13 amino acids long. V lost 6 bases and J 3 bases, leaving 12 bases between the germline ends.

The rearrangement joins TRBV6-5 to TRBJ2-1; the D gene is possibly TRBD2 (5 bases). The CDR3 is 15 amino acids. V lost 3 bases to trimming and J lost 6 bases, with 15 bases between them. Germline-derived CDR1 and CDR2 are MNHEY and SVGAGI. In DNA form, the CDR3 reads TGTGCCAGCAGTTATCGGATGGGAGAAGTCAATGAGCAGTTCTTC. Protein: CASSYRMGEVNEQFF.

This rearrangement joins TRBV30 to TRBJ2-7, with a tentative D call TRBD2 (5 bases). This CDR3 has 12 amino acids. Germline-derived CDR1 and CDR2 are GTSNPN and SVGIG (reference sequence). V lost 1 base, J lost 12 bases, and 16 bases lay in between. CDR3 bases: TGTGCCTGGAGTGGGGCTCCGGCGGGTATGTACTTC. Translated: CAWSGAPAGMYF. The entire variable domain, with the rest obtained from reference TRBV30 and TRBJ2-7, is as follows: SQTIHQWPATLVQPVGSPLSLECTVEGTSNPNLYWYRQAAGRGLQLLFYSVGIGQISSEVPQNLSASRPQDRQFILSSKKLLLSDSGFYLCAWSGAPAGMYFGPGTRLTVT.

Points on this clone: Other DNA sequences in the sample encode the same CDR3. This CDR3 is CASSHNEQFF. The CDR3 nucleotides read TGTGCCAGCAGCCATAATGAGCAGTTCTTC. The chain carries TRBV7-9 and TRBJ2-1; D gene uncertain. This CDR3 spans 10 amino acids. CDR1 SEHNR and CDR2 FQNEAQ come from the germline V gene (reference sequence). The V end was cut by 5 bases, the J end by 7 bases, with 3 bases between.

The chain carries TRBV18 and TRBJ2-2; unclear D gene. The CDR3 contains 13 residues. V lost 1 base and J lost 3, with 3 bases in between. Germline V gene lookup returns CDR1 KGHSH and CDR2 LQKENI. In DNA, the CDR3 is TGTGCCAGCTCACCACTGGACACCGGGGAGCTGTTTTTT. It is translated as CASSPLDTGELFF. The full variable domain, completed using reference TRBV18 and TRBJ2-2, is NAGVMQNPRHLVRRRGQEARLRCSPMKGHSHVYWYRQLPEEGLKFMVYLQKENIIDESGMPKERFSAEFPKEGPSILRIQQVVRGDSAAYFCASSPLDTGELFFGEGSRLTVL.

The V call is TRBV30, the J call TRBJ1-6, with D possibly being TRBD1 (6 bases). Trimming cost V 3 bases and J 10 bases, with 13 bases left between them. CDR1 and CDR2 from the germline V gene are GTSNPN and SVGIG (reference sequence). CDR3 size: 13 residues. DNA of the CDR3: TGTGCCTGGAGCCAGGGGCGGGACTCACCCCTCCACTTT. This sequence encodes CAWSQGRDSPLHF.

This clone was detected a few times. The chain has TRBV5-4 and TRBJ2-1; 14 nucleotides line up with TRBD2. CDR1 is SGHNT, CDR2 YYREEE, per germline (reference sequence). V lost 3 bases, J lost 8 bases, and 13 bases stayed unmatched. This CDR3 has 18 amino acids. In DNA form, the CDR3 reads TGTGCCAGCAGCTCAGCTCTCGGTGGGACTAGCGGGAGTGATGAGCAGTTCTTC. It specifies CASSSALGGTSGSDEQFF.

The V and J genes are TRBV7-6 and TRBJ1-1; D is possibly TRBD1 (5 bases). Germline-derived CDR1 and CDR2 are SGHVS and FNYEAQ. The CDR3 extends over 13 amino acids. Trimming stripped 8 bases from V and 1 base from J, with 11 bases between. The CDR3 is CASRKQANTEAFF. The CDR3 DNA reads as TGTGCCAGCCGCAAACAGGCGAACACTGAAGCTTTCTTT.

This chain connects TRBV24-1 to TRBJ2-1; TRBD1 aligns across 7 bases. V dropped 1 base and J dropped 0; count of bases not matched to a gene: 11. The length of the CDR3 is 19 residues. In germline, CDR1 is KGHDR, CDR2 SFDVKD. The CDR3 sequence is CATSDFGRTGRSSYNEQFF. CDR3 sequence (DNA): TGTGCCACCAGTGATTTCGGACGGACAGGCCGAAGCTCCTACAATGAGCAGTTCTTC.

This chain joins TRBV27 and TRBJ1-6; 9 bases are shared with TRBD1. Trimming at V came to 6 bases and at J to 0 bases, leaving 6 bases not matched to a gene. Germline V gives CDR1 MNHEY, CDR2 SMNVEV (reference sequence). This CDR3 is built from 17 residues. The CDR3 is CASSPGQGSSYNSPLHF. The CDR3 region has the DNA TGTGCCAGCAGCCCCGGACAGGGGAGCTCCTATAATTCACCCCTCCACTTT.

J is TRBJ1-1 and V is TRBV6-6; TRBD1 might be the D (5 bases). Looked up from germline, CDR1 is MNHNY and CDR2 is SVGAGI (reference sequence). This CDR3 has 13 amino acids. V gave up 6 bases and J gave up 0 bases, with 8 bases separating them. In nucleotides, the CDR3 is TGTGCCAGCAGACAGGCCCTGAACACTGAAGCTTTCTTT. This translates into CASRQALNTEAFF.

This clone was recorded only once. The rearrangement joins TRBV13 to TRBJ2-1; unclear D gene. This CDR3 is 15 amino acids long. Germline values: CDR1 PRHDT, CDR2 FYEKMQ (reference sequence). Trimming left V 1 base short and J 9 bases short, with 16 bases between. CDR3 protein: CASSLARRYQVEQFF. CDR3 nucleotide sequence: TGTGCCAGCAGCTTAGCTAGAAGATATCAGGTTGAGCAGTTCTTC.

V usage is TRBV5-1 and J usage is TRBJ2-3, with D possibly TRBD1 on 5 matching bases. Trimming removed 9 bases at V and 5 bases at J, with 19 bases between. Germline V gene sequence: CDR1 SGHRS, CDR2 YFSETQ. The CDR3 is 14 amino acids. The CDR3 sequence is CATETDISRDTQYF. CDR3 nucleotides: TGCGCCACCGAGACGGACATCTCTCGAGATACGCAGTATTTT.

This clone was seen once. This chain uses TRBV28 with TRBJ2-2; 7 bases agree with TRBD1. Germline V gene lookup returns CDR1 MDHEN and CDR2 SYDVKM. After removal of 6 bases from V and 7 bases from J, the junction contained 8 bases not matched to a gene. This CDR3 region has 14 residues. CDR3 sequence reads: CASRAGTAGGELFF. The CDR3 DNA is TGTGCCAGCAGGGCCGGGACAGCAGGCGGGGAGCTGTTTTTT. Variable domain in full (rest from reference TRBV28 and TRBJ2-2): DVKVTQSSRYLVKRTGEKVFLECVQDMDHENMFWYRQDPGLGLRLIYFSYDVKMKEKGDIPEGYSVSREKKERFSLILESASTNQTSMYLCASRAGTAGGELFFGEGSRLTVL.

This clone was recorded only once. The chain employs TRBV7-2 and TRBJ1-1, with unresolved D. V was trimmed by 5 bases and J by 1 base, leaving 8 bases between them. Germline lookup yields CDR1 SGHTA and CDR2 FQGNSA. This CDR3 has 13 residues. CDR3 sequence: CASSPPGNTEAFF. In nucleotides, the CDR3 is TGTGCCAGCAGCCCCCCAGGGAACACTGAAGCTTTCTTT.